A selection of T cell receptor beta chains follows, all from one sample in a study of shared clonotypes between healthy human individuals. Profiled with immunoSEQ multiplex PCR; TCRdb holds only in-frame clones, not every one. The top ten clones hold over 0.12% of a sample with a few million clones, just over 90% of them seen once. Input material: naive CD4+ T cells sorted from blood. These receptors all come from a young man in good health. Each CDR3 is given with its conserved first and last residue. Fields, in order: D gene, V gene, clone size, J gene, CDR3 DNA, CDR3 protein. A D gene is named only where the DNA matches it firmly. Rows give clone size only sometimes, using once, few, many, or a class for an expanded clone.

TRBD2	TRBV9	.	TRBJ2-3	TGTGCCAGCAGCCCAGGACTAGCGGAAGGCACAGATACGCAGTATTTT	CASSPGLAEGTDTQYF
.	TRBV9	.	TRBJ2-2	TGTGCCAGCGGGGGACTTCGGGAAGGCGGGGAGCTGTTTTTT	CASGGLREGGELFF
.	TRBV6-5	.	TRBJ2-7	TGTGCCAGCAGTTACTCGTCGGGTGTCGGTAGTTACGAGCAGTACTTC	CASSYSSGVGSYEQYF
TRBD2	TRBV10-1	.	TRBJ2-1	TGCGCCAGCAGTGAGTCACTAGCGGGAGGTCATGAGCAGTTCTTC	CASSESLAGGHEQFF
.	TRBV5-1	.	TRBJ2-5	TGCGCCAGCGGAGATGGACTACTCCAAGAGACCCAGTACTTC	CASGDGLLQETQYF
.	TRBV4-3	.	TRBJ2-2	TGCGCCAGCAGCTGGACAGAGAACACCGGGGAGCTGTTTTTT	CASSWTENTGELFF
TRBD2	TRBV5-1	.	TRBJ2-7	TGCGCCAGCAGCACTACTAGCGGGGGGCCTGGCGAGCAGTACTTC	CASSTTSGGPGEQYF
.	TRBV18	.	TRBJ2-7	TGTGCCAGCTCACAAGGGAGCTCCTACGAGCAGTACTTC	CASSQGSSYEQYF
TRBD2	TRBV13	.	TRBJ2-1	TGTGCCAGCACCTTTAGGTGGGCTAGCGGGGGCCCCGGCCGGGAGCAGTTCTTC	CASTFRWASGGPGREQFF
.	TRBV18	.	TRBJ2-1	TGTGCCAGCTCGCCGGGAGGGGGCGAGCAGTTCTTC	CASSPGGGEQFF
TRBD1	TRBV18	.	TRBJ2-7	TGTGCCAGCTCACCCCAGGGGGCGAACGAGCAGTACTTC	CASSPQGANEQYF
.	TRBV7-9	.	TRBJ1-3	TGTGCCAGCGTTCAAGGGGTTAACTCTGGAAACACCATATATTTT	CASVQGVNSGNTIYF
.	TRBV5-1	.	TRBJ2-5	TGCGCCAGCAGCCCCGCGGGTTGGACAAAGGTTAGGGAGACCCAGTACTTC	CASSPAGWTKVRETQYF
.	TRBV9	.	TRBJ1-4	TGTGCCAGCAGCGTAGAAGGGGTGACGAATGAAAAACTGTTTTTT	CASSVEGVTNEKLFF
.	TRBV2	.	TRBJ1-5	TGTGCCAGCAGACCAGACAGGAACAATCAGCCCCAGCATTTT	CASRPDRNNQPQHF
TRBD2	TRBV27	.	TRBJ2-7	TGTGCCAGCAGTCCCCCCCAGCGGGGTTACGAGCAGTACTTC	CASSPPQRGYEQYF
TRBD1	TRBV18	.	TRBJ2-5	TGTGCCAGCTCACCACTGGACAGGGGAGAGACCCAGTACTTC	CASSPLDRGETQYF
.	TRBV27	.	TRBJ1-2	TGTGCCAGCAGTCCCCACCGGACAGAGGGGGATGGCTACACCTTC	CASSPHRTEGDGYTF
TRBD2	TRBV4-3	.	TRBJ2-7	TGCGCCAGCAGCCAAGATAGACTAGCGGGAGGTCAGCAGTACTTC	CASSQDRLAGGQQYF
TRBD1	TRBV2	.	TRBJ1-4	TGTGCCAGCAGTTGGGACAGGTCAGATGAAAAACTGTTTTTT	CASSWDRSDEKLFF
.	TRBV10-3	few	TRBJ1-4	TGTGCCATCAGTGAAAATGTGGGGGGAAAACTGTTTTTT	CAISENVGGKLFF
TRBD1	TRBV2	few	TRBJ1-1	TGTGCCAGCTCCCCAGTCACAGGGGGCGAAGCTGAAGCTTTCTTT	CASSPVTGGEAEAFF
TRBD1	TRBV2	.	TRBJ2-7	TGTGCCAGCAACTCCGGGACAGGCCCAGGGGGTACTCACTACGAGCAGTACTTC	CASNSGTGPGGTHYEQYF
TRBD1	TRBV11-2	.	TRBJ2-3	TGTGCCAGCAGCGTCGGGGCAGGGGGCCCAGATACGCAGTATTTT	CASSVGAGGPDTQYF
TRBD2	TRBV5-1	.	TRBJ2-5	TGCGCCAGCAGCTTGCTTAGCGGGAGCGTAGGAGAGACCCAGTACTTC	CASSLLSGSVGETQYF